The 30 T cell receptor beta chains presented below share a single source sample, sequenced in a study of shared clonotypes between healthy human individuals. Assay: immunoSEQ multiplex PCR; the TCRdb copy retains only in-frame clones and omits some. The profile shows around 1,900,000 clones, 90% to 95% of them singletons. Naive CD8 cells, CD45RO-negative and positively selected for CCR7, excluded terminally differentiated effector memory CD45RA+ cells. What was sequenced was naive CD8+ T cells from PBMCs. The receptors shown here come from a man aged 18 to 35 in good health. Some clones in this sample may be carry-over from other donors' samples.

This chain links TRBV11-2 with TRBJ2-7; 7 nucleotides line up with TRBD2. The J segment lost 4 bases and the V segment lost 5 bases, leaving 11 bases of the junction unmatched. Germline assignment: CDR1 SGHAT and CDR2 FQNNGV. The CDR3 sequence is 15 residues long. CDR3 residues: CASSLGAGEVYEQYF. The CDR3 region has the DNA TGTGCCAGCAGCCTAGGGGCGGGGGAGGTTTACGAGCAGTACTTC.

This clone was found once. The V call is TRBV6-5, the J call TRBJ2-2; 8 bases line up with TRBD1. CDR3 length equals 16 residues. Germline lookup yields CDR1 MNHEY and CDR2 SVGAGI. J lost 4 bases, V lost 5 bases, and 9 bases had no gene match. CDR3 amino acids: CASSNWGTGGTGELFF. The CDR3, as DNA: TGTGCCAGCAGTAACTGGGGGACAGGAGGCACCGGGGAGCTGTTTTTT.

The DNA for the CDR3 is TGCGCCAGCAGTCAGACCGGGGAGAGTAGCGGATACTACGAGCAGTACTTC. Translated: CASSQTGESSGYYEQYF. The V call is TRBV23-1, the J call TRBJ2-7; TRBD2 might be the D (6 bases). TRBV23-1 is noted as an ORF with a role that remains uncertain. V was shortened by 3 bases and J by 3 bases, with 21 bases between the two germline ends. The CDR3 runs 17 residues.

The chain employs TRBV9 and TRBJ2-1; D possibly corresponds to TRBD2 (5 bases). V gave up 3 bases and J gave up 5 bases, with 15 bases separating them. The CDR3 has 15 amino acids. Germline V gene lookup returns CDR1 SGDLS and CDR2 YYNGEE. The CDR3 nucleotides are TGTGCCAGCAGCGCGGGAACGAGGTCTCACAATGAGCAGTTCTTC. This codes for CASSAGTRSHNEQFF.

The rearrangement joins TRBV27 to TRBJ2-7, with TRBD2 as a possible D gene (6 bases). This CDR3 comprises 14 residues. Germline V gives CDR1 MNHEY, CDR2 SMNVEV (reference sequence). Trimming took off 7 bases at V and 2 bases at J, with 15 bases between the two ends. The CDR3 DNA reads TGTGCCAGCAATCGGGACTTCCCCCCCTACGAGCAGTACTTC. Translating it yields CASNRDFPPYEQYF.

This chain connects TRBV9 to TRBJ2-1; 10 bases fit TRBD2. The V segment lost 0 bases and the J segment 6 bases; nucleotides outside the gene matches: 9. CDR3 length: 17 residues. The germline CDR1 and CDR2 sequences are SGDLS and YYNGEE. CDR3 sequence: CASSVAASGRGGNEQFF. CDR3 sequence (DNA): TGTGCCAGCAGCGTAGCGGCTAGCGGGAGAGGGGGCAATGAGCAGTTCTTC.

The chain carries TRBV7-6 and TRBJ2-1; tentative D call: TRBD1 (6 bases). The germline gives CDR1 SGHVS, CDR2 FNYEAQ. The V end lost 1 base, the J end lost 10 bases, and 14 bases lay between the germline ends. This CDR3 region has 14 residues. DNA for the CDR3: TGTGCCAGCAGCTTAGTGGGGGCCACCAGCGAGCAGTTCTTC. This gives the protein CASSLVGATSEQFF.

V and J are TRBV7-7 and TRBJ1-5; D is uncertain. Trimming shortened V by 1 base and J by 3 bases, and 4 bases separated the two germline ends. Germline loops: CDR1 SSHAT, CDR2 FNYEAQ (reference sequence). This CDR3 spans 13 amino acids. CDR3 coding DNA: TGTGCCAGCAGCTTAGGGGTCAATCAGCCCCAGCATTTT. It encodes CASSLGVNQPQHF.

The chain links TRBV29-1 to TRBJ2-7; D uncertain. The CDR3 spans 13 residues. Germline lookup yields CDR1 SQVTM and CDR2 ANQGSEA. V lost 2 bases to trimming and J lost 3 bases, with 11 bases between them. CDR3 nucleotide sequence: TGCAGCGTTGAAACCCGACCGGACTACGAGCAGTACTTC. This translates into CSVETRPDYEQYF.

In its sample, this clone was seen a few times. This chain links TRBV7-9 with TRBJ2-7; D gene ambiguous. CDR3 length: 12 residues. CDR1 and CDR2 (germline): SEHNR, FQNEAQ (reference sequence). Trimming cost V 4 bases and J 5 bases, with 9 bases left between them. CDR3 bases: TGTGCCAGCAGCTCCCCAGACGACGAGCAGTACTTC. It specifies CASSSPDDEQYF.

The chain joins TRBV4-1 to TRBJ2-1; unclear D gene. V was shortened by 1 base and J by 0 bases, with 7 bases between the two germline ends. Germline V gene lookup returns CDR1 MGHRA and CDR2 YSYEKL. The CDR3 runs to 15 residues. CDR3 coding DNA: TGCGCCAGCAGCCAAGTCTGGAGCTCCTACAATGAGCAGTTCTTC. It translates to CASSQVWSSYNEQFF.

The chain couples TRBV28 to TRBJ2-1, with 9 positions matching TRBD2. Trimming at V came to 6 bases and at J to 7 bases, leaving 7 bases not matched to a gene. The CDR3 has 14 residues. Germline V gene data show CDR1 as MDHEN and CDR2 as SYDVKM. The CDR3 loop is CASRGLALANEQFF. For the CDR3, the DNA is TGTGCCAGCAGAGGACTAGCGCTCGCGAATGAGCAGTTCTTC.

V and J are TRBV29-1 and TRBJ1-5; maybe TRBD1 (5 bases). The CDR3 length is 17 residues. V was pared by 6 bases and J by 0 bases, with 21 bases between. Germline lookup yields CDR1 SQVTM and CDR2 ANQGSEA. The CDR3 here is CSVPEGLGTYSNQPQHF. CDR3 coding DNA: TGCAGCGTCCCGGAAGGGTTGGGGACCTATAGCAATCAGCCCCAGCATTTT.

The chain has TRBV11-1 and TRBJ1-1; the match to TRBD1 covers 9 bases. Germline CDR1 is SGHAT and CDR2 is FQDESV (reference sequence). J lost 4 bases, V lost 2 bases, and 8 bases had no gene match. This CDR3 is 16 amino acids long. The CDR3 DNA follows: TGTGCCAGCAGCTTATTAAAACAGGGGGCCTCCACTGAAGCTTTCTTT. Translation gives CASSLLKQGASTEAFF.

The CDR3 is CASSQWGDSQGNTQYF. The CDR3 DNA is TGTGCCAGCAGCCAATGGGGGGACAGTCAGGGCAATACGCAGTATTTT. The chain employs TRBV7-2 and TRBJ2-3; TRBD1 is a possible D gene (7 bases). Germline-derived CDR1 and CDR2 are SGHTA and FQGNSA. There are 16 residues in the CDR3. The ends were cut back, 5 bases at V and 7 bases at J, with 22 bases in the middle.

As DNA, the CDR3 is TGTGCCAGCAGCGCCGGACTAGCGGGAGTGGATACGCAGTATTTT. Translation gives CASSAGLAGVDTQYF. This sequence joins TRBV9 and TRBJ2-3; 13 bases fit TRBD2. Germline V gene data show CDR1 as SGDLS and CDR2 as YYNGEE. The CDR3 length is 15 residues. Losses at the gene ends were 3 bases for V and 6 bases for J; bases not matched to a gene: 4.

V and J are TRBV6-6 and TRBJ2-7; D is perhaps TRBD1 (5 bases). CDR1 MNHNY and CDR2 SVGAGI come from the germline V gene (reference sequence). The CDR3 sequence is 13 residues long. The V end lost 0 bases, the J end lost 6 bases, and 9 bases lay between the germline ends. CDR3 sequence (DNA): TGTGCCAGCAGTTACTCAGGGGATGGCGAGCAGTACTTC. The encoded protein is CASSYSGDGEQYF.

The chain couples TRBV4-3 to TRBJ2-7, with 7 bases fitting TRBD2. This CDR3 comprises 14 residues. Germline CDR1 is LGHNA and CDR2 is YSLEER. The ends lost 4 bases at V and 3 bases at J; junction bases unmatched: 6. CDR3 sequence (DNA): TGCGCCAGCAGCCCGTGGGGGGAGGGCTACGAGCAGTACTTC. Translating gives CASSPWGEGYEQYF.

The chain couples TRBV5-1 to TRBJ2-7; tentative D call: TRBD2 (5 bases). Germline assignment: CDR1 SGHRS and CDR2 YFSETQ. Trimming took 0 bases from V and 0 from J, leaving 13 bases between them. The length of the CDR3 is 16 residues. The CDR3 sequence is CASSLGPGTSSYEQYF. The CDR3 DNA reads as TGCGCCAGCAGCTTGGGTCCCGGTACTAGCTCCTACGAGCAGTACTTC.

This chain uses TRBV10-3 with TRBJ2-7; tentative D call: TRBD1 (5 bases). Germline lookup yields CDR1 ENHRY and CDR2 SYGVKD. The CDR3 consists of 13 residues. V was clipped by 6 bases and J by 0 bases, with 9 bases between them. CDR3 bases: TGTGCCATCAGGGGGCAGAGCTCCTACGAGCAGTACTTC. Translated, it gives CAIRGQSSYEQYF.

The genes are TRBV5-1 and TRBJ1-1; TRBD1 agrees at 7 bases. The CDR3 has 12 residues. The V and J ends lost 4 bases and 6 bases, in that order; junction bases with no gene match: 3. Germline V gene lookup returns CDR1 SGHRS and CDR2 YFSETQ. The CDR3 sequence: CASSGTGAEAFF. Written as DNA, the CDR3 is TGCGCCAGCAGCGGAACAGGGGCTGAAGCTTTCTTT.

The genes are TRBV4-1 and TRBJ2-1; no clear D. Trimming shortened V by 0 bases and J by 4 bases, and 13 bases separated the two germline ends. CDR1 MGHRA and CDR2 YSYEKL come from the germline V gene. CDR3 length: 16 residues. The DNA for the CDR3 is TGCGCCAGCAGCCAAGATAACGGAGCCGTGTACAATGAGCAGTTCTTC. It is translated as CASSQDNGAVYNEQFF.

The chain recombines TRBV4-3 with TRBJ1-2, with 8 bases that match TRBD1. J lost 3 bases, V lost 0 bases, and 6 bases had no gene match. Germline V CDR1 and CDR2: LGHNA, YSLEER. The CDR3 has 16 amino acids. Here the CDR3 reads CASSQDRTGSHYGYTF. Here the CDR3 DNA reads TGCGCCAGCAGCCAAGATAGGACAGGGTCCCACTATGGCTACACCTTC.

This clone was counted a single time. The V call is TRBV5-1, the J call TRBJ2-5; TRBD1 matches 10 bases. The ends lost 5 bases at V and 4 bases at J; junction bases unmatched: 5. The V gene's germline CDR1 is SGHRS and CDR2 YFSETQ. The CDR3 covers 14 residues. CDR3 sequence reads: CASRPDRGRETQYF. CDR3 bases: TGCGCCAGCAGACCAGACAGGGGGCGAGAGACCCAGTACTTC. Looking up the rest from reference TRBV5-1 and TRBJ2-5 gives the full variable domain: KAGVTQTPRYLIKTRGQQVTLSCSPISGHRSVSWYQQTPGQGLQFLFEYFSETQRNKGNFPGRFSGRQFSNSRSEMNVSTLELGDSALYLCASRPDRGRETQYFGPGTRLLVL.

This rearrangement joins TRBV2 to TRBJ2-3, with TRBD2 matching over 10 bases. The trim removed 7 bases at V and 1 base at J, leaving 14 bases unmatched. Germline CDR1 SNHLY, CDR2 FYNNEI. CDR3 length: 18 amino acids. CDR3 DNA sequence: TGTGCCAGCATCCCACGTAACCCTAGCGGGAGCGGCACAGATACGCAGTATTTT. It is translated as CASIPRNPSGSGTDTQYF.

In its sample, this clone was seen once. The chain is built from TRBV19 and TRBJ1-5; possible D gene TRBD1, 5 bases. Trimming cost V 3 bases and J 1 base, with 10 bases left between them. There are 15 residues in the CDR3. The germline CDR1 and CDR2 sequences are LNHDA and SQIVND (reference sequence). This CDR3 is CASSMRRESNQPQHF. CDR3 bases: TGTGCCAGTAGTATGCGCAGGGAGAGCAATCAGCCCCAGCATTTT.

This chain connects TRBV27 to TRBJ2-7; TRBD2 agrees at 13 bases. The CDR3 loop spans 14 amino acids. The V and J ends lost 6 bases and 12 bases, in that order; junction bases with no gene match: 11. Germline V gene sequence: CDR1 MNHEY, CDR2 SMNVEV (reference sequence). The CDR3 coding sequence is TGTGCCAGCAGCCCCGGGACTAGCGGGACAGGATGGTACTTC. Amino acid sequence: CASSPGTSGTGWYF.

CDR3 nucleotides: TGTGCCAGCAGCGTCAGGGGAGGGTACGAGCAGTACTTC. Translated: CASSVRGGYEQYF. This chain joins TRBV5-4 and TRBJ2-7; D might be TRBD2 (7 bases). The germline gives CDR1 SGHNT, CDR2 YYREEE (reference sequence). Trimming shortened V by 4 bases and J by 4 bases, and 12 bases separated the two germline ends. CDR3 length: 13 residues.

The chain uses TRBV19 and TRBJ1-1; D is ambiguous. V dropped 8 bases and J dropped 6 bases, with 22 bases sitting between them. CDR3 length: 15 residues. CDR1 LNHDA and CDR2 SQIVND come from the germline V gene (reference sequence). CDR3 amino acids: CASLGEGPLKAEAFF. The CDR3 bases are TGTGCCAGTTTGGGAGAAGGGCCTCTTAAGGCTGAAGCTTTCTTT.

V gene TRBV27 combines with J gene TRBJ1-4; TRBD1 might be the D (5 bases). The germline gives CDR1 MNHEY, CDR2 SMNVEV (reference sequence). The CDR3 has 14 residues. V was cut by 6 bases and J by 4 bases, with 12 bases left in between. In DNA form, the CDR3 reads TGTGCCAGCAGGGGCGGGGGTCATAATGAAAAACTGTTTTTT. This gives the protein CASRGGGHNEKLFF.